What follows are 18 T cell receptor beta chains derived from one specimen sequenced in a study of T-cell reconstitution after alpha-beta-depleted transplantation in children. Construction of the TCRbeta library involved unique molecular identifiers. TCRdb passed the PCR reads through MiXCR, listing each CDR3 protein once. The data show hundreds of thousands of distinct CDR3 sequences, 10% seen once. Sample: PBMCs, taken before TCRalphabeta/CD19-depleted stem cell transplant. The receptors derive from a child aged 2-9 years with inherited bone marrow failure, due to receive a stem cell transplant.

This clonotype has just a few counts. The genes are TRBV27 and TRBJ2-7; 8 bases are a match to TRBD2. CDR1 and CDR2 from the germline V gene are MNHEY and SMNVEV (reference sequence). V lost 5 bases, J lost 3 bases, and 6 bases stayed unmatched. The CDR3 length is 14 residues. The DNA for the CDR3 is TGTGCCAGCAGTCCCGGGACTAGGATCTACGAGCAGTACTTC. Translated: CASSPGTRIYEQYF.

This clonotype came up a few times. The chain combines TRBV11-2 with TRBJ2-1, with no clear D. The CDR3 spans 14 residues. Trimming took off 2 bases at V and 9 bases at J, with 14 bases between the two ends. CDR1 is SGHAT and CDR2 is FQNNGV in the germline V gene. The chain's CDR3 is CASSLLRIMPEQFF. The CDR3 DNA is TGTGCCAGCAGCTTACTCCGTATAATGCCTGAGCAGTTCTTC.

The sample holds many counts of this clonotype. V usage is TRBV5-1 and J usage is TRBJ1-5; D ambiguous. CDR3 length: 13 residues. Germline V CDR1 and CDR2: SGHRS, YFSETQ. Between the trimmed V and J ends, which lost 5 bases and 3 bases, there was a span of 9 bases. The CDR3 loop reads CASSEEPNQPQHF. The CDR3 DNA reads TGCGCCAGCAGTGAGGAGCCCAATCAGCCCCAGCATTTT.

At least ten counts were recorded for this clonotype. The chain couples TRBV4-1 to TRBJ2-7, with 7 bases aligning to TRBD2. V shed 1 base and J 2 bases; nucleotides not matched to a gene: 8. In germline, CDR1 is MGHRA, CDR2 YSYEKL. This CDR3 is built from 16 residues. The CDR3 region has the DNA TGCGCCAGCAGCCAAGCTAGCGGAGACAGAACCTACGAGCAGTACTTC. Translation gives CASSQASGDRTYEQYF.

The chain employs TRBV12-3 or TRBV12-4 and TRBJ2-7; unclear D gene. The CDR3 extends over 13 amino acids. Trimming left V 2 bases short and J 3 bases short, with 8 bases between. The CDR3 protein is CASSLRQLYEQYF. In nucleotides, the CDR3 is TGTGCCAGCAGTTTACGACAACTCTACGAGCAGTACTTC.

This clonotype was seen ten or more times. The chain recombines TRBV29-1 with TRBJ2-7, with no clear D. CDR1 is SQVTM and CDR2 is ANQGSEA in the germline V gene. The CDR3 is 13 amino acids. V lost 7 bases to trimming and J lost 2 bases, with 15 bases between them. The CDR3 sequence: CSALAGDPYEQYF. The DNA for the CDR3 is TGCAGCGCTTTGGCTGGGGATCCCTACGAGCAGTACTTC.

This clonotype was detected ten times or more. The chain couples TRBV7-9 to TRBJ2-1, with D perhaps TRBD2 (6 bases). The V end lost 5 bases, the J end lost 6 bases, and 14 bases lay between the germline ends. The CDR3 totals 14 residues. Germline V gene data show CDR1 as SEHNR and CDR2 as FQNEAQ (reference sequence). CDR3 loop: CASSLGGQFNEQFF. The CDR3 DNA sequence: TGTGCCAGCAGCCTAGGAGGGCAGTTCAATGAGCAGTTCTTC.

CDR3: CASSPDGGYYGYTF. CDR3 nucleotides: TGTGCCAGCAGCCCAGACGGGGGTTACTATGGCTACACCTTC. This chain links TRBV3-1 with TRBJ1-2; D is perhaps TRBD1 (5 bases). Germline V gives CDR1 LGHDT, CDR2 YNNKEL (reference sequence). Deletions cut 4 bases from V and 3 bases from J, with 12 bases between. This CDR3 contains 14 residues. Filled out from reference TRBV3-1 and TRBJ1-2, the complete variable domain reads DTAVSQTPKYLVTQMGNDKSIKCEQNLGHDTMYWYKQDSKKFLKIMFSYNNKELIINETVPNRFSPKSPDKAHLNLHINSLELGDSAVYFCASSPDGGYYGYTFGSGTRLTVV.

This clonotype was seen a handful of times. The chain is built from TRBV5-1 and TRBJ2-2; D is possibly TRBD1 or TRBD2 (5 bases each). This CDR3 has 15 amino acids. V was clipped by 4 bases and J by 8 bases, with 18 bases between them. The germline CDR1 and CDR2 sequences are SGHRS and YFSETQ. The CDR3 nucleotides read TGCGCCAGCAGCCCGGGACCGACTGCTGTAGGGGAGCTGTTTTTT. It yields the protein CASSPGPTAVGELFF.

Many counts were recorded for this clonotype. This chain uses TRBV9 with TRBJ2-3; D is unresolved. V lost 0 bases and J 1 base, leaving 6 bases between the germline ends. The germline V gene encodes CDR1 SGDLS and CDR2 YYNGEE. This CDR3 has 14 amino acids. The chain's CDR3 is CASSVVGGTDTQYF. DNA for the CDR3: TGTGCCAGCAGCGTAGTTGGTGGCACAGATACGCAGTATTTT.

This clonotype was seen many times. The chain couples TRBV12-3 or TRBV12-4 to TRBJ2-4, with D perhaps TRBD1 (6 bases). Deletions cut 0 bases from V and 8 bases from J, with 8 bases between. The CDR3 length is 13 residues. As DNA, the CDR3 is TGTGCCAGCAGTTTAGCACAGGGTCACATTCAGTACTTC. This encodes CASSLAQGHIQYF.

Ten or more counts support this clonotype. The chain combines TRBV20-1 with TRBJ2-7; TRBD2 matches 10 bases. The CDR3 is 14 amino acids. CDR1 is DFQATT and CDR2 is SNEGSKA in the germline V gene (reference sequence). V was pared by 6 bases and J by 2 bases, with 7 bases of the junction left unmatched. CDR3 nucleotides: TGCAGTGCCTGCCGGAGCGGGAGGGCCTACGAGCAGTACTTC. It codes for CSACRSGRAYEQYF.

With regard to this clonotype: A single base separates this from a much larger clone, so it may be a read error. CDR3 amino acids: CSVEIVKGTMYEQYF. Written as DNA, the CDR3 is TGCAGCGTTGAAATCGTCAAGGGGACTATGTACGAGCAGTACTTC. The rearrangement uses TRBV29-1 and TRBJ2-7; 7 bases are shared with TRBD2. Germline CDR1 is SQVTM and CDR2 is ANQGSEA. With V trimmed by 2 bases and J by 4 bases, 11 bases remained unmatched. The CDR3 has 15 amino acids.

This clonotype was found many times. The J gene is TRBJ2-3, the V gene TRBV20-1; either TRBD1 or TRBD2 may supply D (6 bases each). Germline V CDR1 and CDR2: DFQATT, SNEGSKA (reference sequence). The CDR3 extends over 14 amino acids. Between the trimmed V and J ends, which lost 3 bases and 3 bases, there was a span of 13 bases. The CDR3 loop reads CSASGGGQTDTQYF. The CDR3 DNA reads TGCAGTGCTAGCGGGGGCGGGCAAACAGATACGCAGTATTTT.

The CDR3 sequence is CASSQEYRSNQPQHF. In DNA form, the CDR3 reads TGCGCCAGCAGCCAAGAATATAGGAGTAATCAGCCCCAGCATTTT. The V and J genes are TRBV4-3 and TRBJ1-5; unclear D gene. Between the trimmed V and J ends, which lost 0 bases and 4 bases, there was a span of 10 bases. The length of the CDR3 is 15 residues. The germline CDR1 and CDR2 sequences are LGHNA and YSLEER.

This clonotype has just a few counts. The V gene is TRBV25-1, the J gene TRBJ2-2; no clear D gene. Trimming cost V 5 bases and J 5 bases, with 6 bases left between them. The CDR3 spans 12 residues. Looked up from germline, CDR1 is MGHDK and CDR2 is SYGVNS. Here the CDR3 reads CASSIKTGELFF. DNA of the CDR3: TGTGCCAGCAGTATCAAAACCGGGGAGCTGTTTTTT. The variable domain in full, with the rest retrieved from reference TRBV25-1 and TRBJ2-2, is EADIYQTPRYLVIGTGKKITLECSQTMGHDKMYWYQQDPGMELHLIHYSYGVNSTEKGDLSSESTVSRIRTEHFPLTLESARPSHTSQYLCASSIKTGELFFGEGSRLTVL.

Concerning this clonotype itself: A single base separates this from a much larger clone, so it may be a read error. No conserved phenylalanine or tryptophan ends this CDR3, so it is likely a read error. The chain uses TRBV12-3 or TRBV12-4 and TRBJ2-5; TRBD1 agrees at 8 bases. CDR3 length: 15 residues. With 2 bases clipped from V and 5 bases from J, the junction kept 7 bases outside the gene matches. DNA for the CDR3: TGTGCCAGCAGTTTATGGCAGGGGGCAGGGGAGACCCAGTACTCC. This gives the protein CASSLWQGAGETQYS.

This clonotype was detected many times. The chain couples TRBV3-1 to TRBJ2-2, with D unclear. The CDR3 contains 14 residues. Germline V CDR1 and CDR2: LGHDT, YNNKEL (reference sequence). V lost 0 bases and J lost 7, with 9 bases in between. CDR3 nucleotide sequence: TGTGCCAGCAGCCAAGAAAGTAAAGGCGGGGAGCTGTTTTTT. This encodes CASSQESKGGELFF.